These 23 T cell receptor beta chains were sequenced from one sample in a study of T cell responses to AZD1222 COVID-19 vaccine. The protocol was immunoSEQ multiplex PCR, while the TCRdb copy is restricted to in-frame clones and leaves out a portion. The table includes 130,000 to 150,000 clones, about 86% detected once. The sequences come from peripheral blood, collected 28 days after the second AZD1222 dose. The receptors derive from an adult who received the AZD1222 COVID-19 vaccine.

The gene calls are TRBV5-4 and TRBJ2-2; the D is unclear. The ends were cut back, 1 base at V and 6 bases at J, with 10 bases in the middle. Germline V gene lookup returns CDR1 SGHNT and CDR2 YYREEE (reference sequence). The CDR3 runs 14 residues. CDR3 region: CASSLKIEPGELFF. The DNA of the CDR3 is TGTGCCAGCAGCTTGAAGATCGAGCCCGGGGAGCTGTTTTTT.

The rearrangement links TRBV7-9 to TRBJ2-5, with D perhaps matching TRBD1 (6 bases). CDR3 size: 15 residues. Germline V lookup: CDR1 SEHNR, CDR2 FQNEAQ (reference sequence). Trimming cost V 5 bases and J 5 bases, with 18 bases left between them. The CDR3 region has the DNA TGTGCCAGCAGCCCCCACACAGGGTTACAGGAGACCCAGTACTTC. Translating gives CASSPHTGLQETQYF.

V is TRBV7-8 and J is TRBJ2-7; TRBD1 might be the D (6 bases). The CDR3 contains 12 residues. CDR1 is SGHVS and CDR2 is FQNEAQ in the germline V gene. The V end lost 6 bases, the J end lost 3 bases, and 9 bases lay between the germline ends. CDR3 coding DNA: TGTGCCAGCAGAGGCAGGGGCTACGAGCAGTACTTC. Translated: CASRGRGYEQYF.

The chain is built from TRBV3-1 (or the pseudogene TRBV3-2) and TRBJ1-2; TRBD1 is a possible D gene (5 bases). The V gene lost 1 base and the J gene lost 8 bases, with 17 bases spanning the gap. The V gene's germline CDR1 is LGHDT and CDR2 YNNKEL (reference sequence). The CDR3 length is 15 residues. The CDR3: CASSQGTGERFGYTF. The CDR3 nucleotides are TGTGCCAGCAGCCAAGGTACAGGTGAACGGTTCGGCTACACCTTC.

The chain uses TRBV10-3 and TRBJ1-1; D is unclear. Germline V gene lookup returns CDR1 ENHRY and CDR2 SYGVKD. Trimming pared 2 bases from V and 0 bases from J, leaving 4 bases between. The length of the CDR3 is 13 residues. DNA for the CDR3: TGTGCCATCAGTGAGGTGATGAACACTGAAGCTTTCTTT. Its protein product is CAISEVMNTEAFF.

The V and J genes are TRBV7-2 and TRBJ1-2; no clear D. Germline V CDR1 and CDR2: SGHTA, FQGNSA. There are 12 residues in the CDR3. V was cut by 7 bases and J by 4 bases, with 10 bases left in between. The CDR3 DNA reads TGTGCCAGCACCCCAGTCTCCTATGGCTACACCTTC. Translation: CASTPVSYGYTF.

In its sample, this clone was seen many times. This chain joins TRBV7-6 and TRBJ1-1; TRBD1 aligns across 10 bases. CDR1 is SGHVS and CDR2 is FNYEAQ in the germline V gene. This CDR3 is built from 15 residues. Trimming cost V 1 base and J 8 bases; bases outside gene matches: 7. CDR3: CASSLVGQGLKEAFF. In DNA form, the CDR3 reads TGTGCCAGCAGCTTAGTGGGACAGGGGTTGAAAGAAGCTTTCTTT. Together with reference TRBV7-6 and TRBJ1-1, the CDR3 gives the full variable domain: GAGVSQSPRYKVTKRGQDVALRCDPISGHVSLYWYRQALGQGPEFLTYFNYEAQQDKSGLPNDRFSAERPEGSISTLTIQRTEQRDSAMYRCASSLVGQGLKEAFFGQGTRLTVV.

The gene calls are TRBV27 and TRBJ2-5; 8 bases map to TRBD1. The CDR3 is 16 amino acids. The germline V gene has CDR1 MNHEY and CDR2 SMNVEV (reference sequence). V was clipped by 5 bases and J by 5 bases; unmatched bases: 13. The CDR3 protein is CASSSGQGILRETQYF. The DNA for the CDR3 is TGTGCCAGCAGTAGCGGACAGGGTATACTTCGGGAGACCCAGTACTTC.

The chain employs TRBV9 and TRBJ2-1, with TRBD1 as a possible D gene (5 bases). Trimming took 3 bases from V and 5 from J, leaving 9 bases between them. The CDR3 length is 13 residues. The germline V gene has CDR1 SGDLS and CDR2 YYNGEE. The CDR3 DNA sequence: TGTGCCAGCAGCGCCAGGGTAGACAATGAGCAGTTCTTC. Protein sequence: CASSARVDNEQFF.

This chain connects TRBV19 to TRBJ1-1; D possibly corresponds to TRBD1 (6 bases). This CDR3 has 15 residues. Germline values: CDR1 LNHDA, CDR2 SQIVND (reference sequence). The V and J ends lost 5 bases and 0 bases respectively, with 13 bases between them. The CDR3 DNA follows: TGTGCCAGTAGTCCCGGGAGGGACATGAACACTGAAGCTTTCTTT. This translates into CASSPGRDMNTEAFF.

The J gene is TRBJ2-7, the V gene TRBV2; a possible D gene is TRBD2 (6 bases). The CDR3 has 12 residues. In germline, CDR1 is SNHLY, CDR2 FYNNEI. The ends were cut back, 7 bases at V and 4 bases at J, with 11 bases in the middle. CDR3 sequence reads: CASTLEGYEQYF. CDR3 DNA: TGTGCCAGCACGCTGGAGGGATACGAGCAGTACTTC.

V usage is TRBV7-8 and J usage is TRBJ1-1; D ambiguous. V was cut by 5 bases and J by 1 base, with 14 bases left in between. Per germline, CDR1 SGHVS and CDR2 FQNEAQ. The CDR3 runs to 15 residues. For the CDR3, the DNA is TGTGCCAGCAGCCACAAAGGAGCCAAGAACACTGAAGCTTTCTTT. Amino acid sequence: CASSHKGAKNTEAFF.

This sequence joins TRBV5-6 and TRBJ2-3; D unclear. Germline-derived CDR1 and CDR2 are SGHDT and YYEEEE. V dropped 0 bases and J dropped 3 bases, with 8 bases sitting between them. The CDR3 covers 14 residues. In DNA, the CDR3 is TGTGCCAGCAGCTTGGTGGCGGAGACAGATACGCAGTATTTT. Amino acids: CASSLVAETDTQYF.

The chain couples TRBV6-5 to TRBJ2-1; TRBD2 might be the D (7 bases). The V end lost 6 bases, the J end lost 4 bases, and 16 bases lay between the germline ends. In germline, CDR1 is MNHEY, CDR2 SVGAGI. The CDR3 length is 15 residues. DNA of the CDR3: TGTGCCAGCAGCAGCGAGGGGGGGGCTTACAATGAGCAGTTCTTC. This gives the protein CASSSEGGAYNEQFF.

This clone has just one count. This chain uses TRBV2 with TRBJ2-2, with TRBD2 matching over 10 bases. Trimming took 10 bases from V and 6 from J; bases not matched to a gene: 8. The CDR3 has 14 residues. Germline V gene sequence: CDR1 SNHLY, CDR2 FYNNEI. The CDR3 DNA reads TGTGCCACCAAGCGGGAGGGATTGGCCGGGGAGCTGTTTTTT. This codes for CATKREGLAGELFF.

CDR3 nucleotides: TGTGCCACGAGAAGCACTGAAGCTTTCTTT. It is translated as CATRSTEAFF. The genes are TRBV2 and TRBJ1-1; D uncertain. Trimming removed 10 bases at V and 4 bases at J, with 7 bases between. The germline gives CDR1 SNHLY, CDR2 FYNNEI. The CDR3 spans 10 residues.

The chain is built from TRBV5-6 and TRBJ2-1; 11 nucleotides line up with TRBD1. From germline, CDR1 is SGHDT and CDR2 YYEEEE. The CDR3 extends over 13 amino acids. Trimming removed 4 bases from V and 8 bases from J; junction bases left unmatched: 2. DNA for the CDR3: TGTGCCAGCAGCCCGGGACAGGGGGATGAGCAGTTCTTC. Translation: CASSPGQGDEQFF.

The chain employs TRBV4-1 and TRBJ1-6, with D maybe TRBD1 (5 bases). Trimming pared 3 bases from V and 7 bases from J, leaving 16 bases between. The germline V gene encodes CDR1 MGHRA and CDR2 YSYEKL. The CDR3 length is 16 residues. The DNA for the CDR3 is TGCGCCAGCAGCCAGGCCAAATTGGGGGAGAATTCACCCCTCCACTTT. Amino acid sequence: CASSQAKLGENSPLHF.

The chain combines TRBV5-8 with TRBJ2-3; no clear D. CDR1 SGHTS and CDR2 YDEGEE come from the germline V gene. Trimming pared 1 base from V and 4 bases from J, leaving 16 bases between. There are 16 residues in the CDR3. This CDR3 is CASSLTREPASDTQYF. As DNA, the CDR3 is TGTGCCAGCAGCTTGACAAGAGAACCAGCGTCAGATACGCAGTATTTT.

CDR3 sequence reads: CATSRDIGGYEAFF. The CDR3 DNA reads TGTGCCACCAGCAGAGATATAGGGGGATATGAAGCTTTCTTT. V is TRBV15 and J is TRBJ1-1, with D possibly TRBD1 on 6 matching bases. Looked up from germline, CDR1 is LNHNV and CDR2 is YYDKDF (reference sequence). This CDR3 region has 14 residues. Deletions cut 0 bases from V and 7 bases from J, with 12 bases between. Complete variable domain (other parts from reference TRBV15 and TRBJ1-1): DAMVIQNPRYQVTQFGKPVTLSCSQTLNHNVMYWYQQKSSQAPKLLFHYYDKDFNNEADTPDNFQSRRPNTSFCFLDIRSPGLGDTAMYLCATSRDIGGYEAFFGQGTRLTVV.

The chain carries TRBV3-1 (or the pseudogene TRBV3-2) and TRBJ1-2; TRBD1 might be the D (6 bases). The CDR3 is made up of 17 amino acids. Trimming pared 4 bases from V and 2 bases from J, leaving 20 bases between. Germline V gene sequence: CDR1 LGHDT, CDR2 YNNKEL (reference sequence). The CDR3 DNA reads TGTGCCAGCAGCCCCAGGGGAAGGTACCCACTAAACTATGGCTACACCTTC. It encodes CASSPRGRYPLNYGYTF.

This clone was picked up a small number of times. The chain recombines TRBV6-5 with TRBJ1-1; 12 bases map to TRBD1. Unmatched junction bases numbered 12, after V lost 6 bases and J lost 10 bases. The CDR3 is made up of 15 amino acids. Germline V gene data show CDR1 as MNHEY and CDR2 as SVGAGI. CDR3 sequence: CASSQLGTGGAGAFF. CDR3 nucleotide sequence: TGTGCCAGCAGCCAACTTGGGACAGGGGGCGCGGGAGCTTTCTTT.

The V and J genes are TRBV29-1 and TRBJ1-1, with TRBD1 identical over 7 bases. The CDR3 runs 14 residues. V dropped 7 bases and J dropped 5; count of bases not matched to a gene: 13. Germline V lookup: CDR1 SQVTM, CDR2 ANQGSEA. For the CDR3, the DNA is TGCAGCGCCGATTTAACGACAGGGAGGACTGAAGCTTTCTTT. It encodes CSADLTTGRTEAFF.